These 7 T cell receptor beta chains were all obtained from the same sample, sequenced in a study of blood T cell repertoires in COVID-19. Assay: immunoSEQ multiplex PCR; the TCRdb copy retains only in-frame clones and omits some. This sample has about 24,000 clones, with more than 70% found just once. The sequenced material came from peripheral blood. These receptors originate from a human donor with active COVID-19. The donor label of this sample is uncertain.

The chain's CDR3 is CASSLTGTGGQDTQYF. The DNA for the CDR3 is TGTGCCAGCAGTTTGACCGGGACAGGGGGGCAAGATACGCAGTATTTT. The V call is TRBV27, the J call TRBJ2-3; 11 bases fit TRBD1. The CDR3 is 16 residues long. The germline V gene has CDR1 MNHEY and CDR2 SMNVEV (reference sequence). Losses at the gene ends were 3 bases for V and 5 bases for J; bases not matched to a gene: 7.

To note about this clone: Mismatch with germline at one junction end may stem from a read error. This chain links TRBV5-6 with TRBJ1-2; D is undetermined. From germline, CDR1 is SGHDT and CDR2 YYEEEE. This CDR3 comprises 11 residues. The CDR3 nucleotides are TGTGCCAGCAGCTTAGCCCGGTCCTTCTCCTTC. Its protein is CASSLARSFSF.

V is TRBV25-1 and J is TRBJ2-6; 7 bases line up with TRBD1. Germline V gives CDR1 MGHDK, CDR2 SYGVNS. This CDR3 region has 17 residues. V shed 2 bases, J shed 3 bases, and the junction held 7 bases outside the gene matches. The CDR3 here is CASSEMKGALGANVLTF. The CDR3 DNA reads as TGTGCCAGCAGTGAAATGAAGGGGGCGCTTGGGGCCAACGTCCTGACTTTC. The full variable domain, in which reference TRBV25-1 and TRBJ2-6 provide the parts outside the CDR3, is EADIYQTPRYLVIGTGKKITLECSQTMGHDKMYWYQQDPGMELHLIHYSYGVNSTEKGDLSSESTVSRIRTEHFPLTLESARPSHTSQYLCASSEMKGALGANVLTFGAGSRLTVL.

The sample holds one count of this clone. This sequence joins TRBV5-1 and TRBJ2-7, with TRBD1 as a possible D gene (6 bases). V shed 8 bases and J shed 1 base, with 13 bases lying between them. Germline loops: CDR1 SGHRS, CDR2 YFSETQ. The CDR3 spans 13 residues. This CDR3 is CARDRQASYEQYF. CDR3 bases: TGCGCCAGAGATCGACAGGCGTCCTACGAGCAGTACTTC. Combining the CDR3 with reference TRBV5-1 and TRBJ2-7 gives the whole variable domain KAGVTQTPRYLIKTRGQQVTLSCSPISGHRSVSWYQQTPGQGLQFLFEYFSETQRNKGNFPGRFSGRQFSNSRSEMNVSTLELGDSALYLCARDRQASYEQYFGPGTRLTVT.

This clone was recorded once. This chain uses TRBV3-1 (or the pseudogene TRBV3-2) with TRBJ2-3, with D maybe TRBD2 (6 bases). V was pared by 4 bases and J by 4 bases, with 9 bases between. The CDR3 spans 13 residues. The germline V gene has CDR1 LGHDT and CDR2 YNNKEL (reference sequence). The CDR3 DNA is TGTGCCAGCAGCCTACGACTAGCAGATACGCAGTATTTT. This translates into CASSLRLADTQYF.

The CDR3 region has the DNA TGTGCCAGCAGGAACAGGAGACTTAGCAATCAGCCCCAGCATTTT. Encoded protein: CASRNRRLSNQPQHF. The chain is built from TRBV21-1 and TRBJ1-5; the table's TRBD1 call for D was not verified on the DNA. TRBV21-1 is classified as a pseudogene. The CDR3 runs to 15 residues.

The V call is TRBV27, the J call TRBJ1-6; D unresolved. Trimming removed 2 bases from V and 5 bases from J, with 10 bases in between. This CDR3 is 15 amino acids long. The germline V gene encodes CDR1 MNHEY and CDR2 SMNVEV (reference sequence). The CDR3 DNA follows: TGTGCCAGCAGTTTACAGGCTTCGAATAATTCACCCCTCCACTTT. The encoded protein is CASSLQASNNSPLHF.